The next 6 T cell receptor beta chains were all read from a single sample in a study of cytomegalovirus exposure and HLA in healthy donors. The study ran its PCR with 60 Vbeta and 13 Jbeta primers. The protocol was immunoSEQ multiplex PCR, while the TCRdb copy is restricted to in-frame clones and leaves out a portion. This sample carries about 96,000 clones, with around 3.4% going to the ten biggest clones. Sample: PBMCs. The receptor source for this set is a woman in her 30s in good health and CMV-seronegative.

CDR3 DNA: TGCGCCAGCAGCCAAGTTGAGAGTTCTGGGGCCAACGTCCTGACTTTC. Translated, it gives CASSQVESSGANVLTF. This chain connects TRBV4-1 to TRBJ2-6; no firm D call. The CDR3 has 16 amino acids. Germline V gene lookup returns CDR1 MGHRA and CDR2 YSYEKL. V was pared by 1 base and J by 1 base, with 8 bases between.

The chain joins TRBV28 to TRBJ2-3; no definite D call. V was cut by 2 bases and J by 4 bases, with 4 bases left in between. Germline assignment: CDR1 MDHEN and CDR2 SYDVKM. The CDR3 runs 12 residues. The chain's CDR3 is CASSLGPDTQYF. CDR3 sequence (DNA): TGTGCCAGCAGTTTAGGCCCAGATACGCAGTATTTT.

The chain uses TRBV5-1 and TRBJ2-2; 8 nucleotides align to TRBD1. Per the germline V gene, CDR1 is SGHRS and CDR2 is YFSETQ. V was clipped by 3 bases and J by 6 bases; unmatched bases: 1. The CDR3 totals 13 residues. Here the CDR3 reads CASSSQGAGELFF. The DNA for the CDR3 is TGCGCCAGCAGCTCACAGGGGGCCGGGGAGCTGTTTTTT. The full variable domain, completed using reference TRBV5-1 and TRBJ2-2, is KAGVTQTPRYLIKTRGQQVTLSCSPISGHRSVSWYQQTPGQGLQFLFEYFSETQRNKGNFPGRFSGRQFSNSRSEMNVSTLELGDSALYLCASSSQGAGELFFGEGSRLTVL.

V is TRBV28 and J is TRBJ2-7; tentative D call: TRBD2 (5 bases). Trimming stripped 4 bases from V and 1 base from J, with 17 bases between. CDR3 length: 16 residues. The germline gives CDR1 MDHEN, CDR2 SYDVKM. The DNA of the CDR3 is TGTGCCAGCAGTTCCCCCTCGGGGTTGGAGTCCTACGAGCAGTACTTC. The encoded protein is CASSSPSGLESYEQYF.

As regards this clone: One junction end disagrees with the germline gene, perhaps due to a read error. This chain connects TRBV2 to TRBJ2-2; D gene uncertain. This CDR3 is built from 14 residues. Germline lookup yields CDR1 SNHLY and CDR2 FYNNEI. The CDR3 is CASIERGPTGELFF. DNA of the CDR3: TGTGCCAGCATTGAACGAGGTCCCACCGGGGAGCTGTTTTTT.

The V gene is TRBV2, the J gene TRBJ2-2, with D maybe TRBD2 (5 bases). The CDR3 spans 15 residues. V was pared by 2 bases and J by 0 bases, with 7 bases between. Germline V CDR1 and CDR2: SNHLY, FYNNEI. CDR3 sequence: CASSEKRTNTGELFF. CDR3 sequence (DNA): TGTGCCAGCAGTGAAAAGCGGACGAACACCGGGGAGCTGTTTTTT.